This T cell receptor (beta chain) was identified in a study of CD8+ T cells in alopecia areata. Study information: Treated patients were given oral tofacitinib, which was dosed at 5 to 10 mg twice daily.

The CDR3 has 11 amino acids. Germline lookup yields CDR1 MGHDK and CDR2 SYGVNS. Trimming cost V 8 bases and J 1 base, with 5 bases left between them. This clone occurred once. Extracted from the samples, RNA was reverse transcribed into cDNA to serve as the sequencing template. TCRdb's copy holds only in-frame clones and misses some; the assay was immunoSEQ multiplex PCR. This table holds around 140,000 clones, around 58% found once. The receptor's source is a human donor with alopecia areata. This chain joins TRBV25-1 and TRBJ1-1, with unresolved D. Source: CD4+ T cells sorted from blood, taken at week 0. This chain's CDR3 is CASRKNTEAFF. CDR3 bases: TGTGCCAGCCGGAAGAACACTGAAGCTTTCTTT. Using reference TRBV25-1 and TRBJ1-1 for the parts outside the CDR3, the full variable domain is EADIYQTPRYLVIGTGKKITLECSQTMGHDKMYWYQQDPGMELHLIHYSYGVNSTEKGDLSSESTVSRIRTEHFPLTLESARPSHTSQYLCASRKNTEAFFGQGTRLTVV.